The 18 T cell receptor beta chains given below trace back to one sample, sequenced in a study of radiotherapy plus CTLA-4 blockade in lung cancer. Generated by immunoSEQ multiplex PCR, the TCRdb table keeps only in-frame clones and is missing some. The table shows roughly 77,000 clones, with over 65% occurring only once. Sequencing was performed on peripheral blood, taken from a patient treated with radiotherapy plus ipilimumab. These receptors were obtained from a human donor with non-small cell lung cancer whose response to radiotherapy plus ipilimumab could not be evaluated.

CDR3 coding DNA: TGTGCCAGCAGTTCCTGGACTAGTAATGAGCAGTTCTTC. It codes for CASSSWTSNEQFF. V is TRBV27 and J is TRBJ2-1; 7 bases match TRBD2. The V and J ends lost 4 bases and 7 bases, in that order; junction bases with no gene match: 4. The germline CDR1 and CDR2 sequences are MNHEY and SMNVEV (reference sequence). The CDR3 spans 13 residues.

The V call is TRBV28, the J call TRBJ1-6, with TRBD1 matching over 8 bases. Trimming cost V 3 bases and J 13 bases; bases outside gene matches: 8. The CDR3 extends over 14 amino acids. Looked up from germline, CDR1 is MDHEN and CDR2 is SYDVKM. The DNA for the CDR3 is TGTGCCAGCAGTTTGGCGACAGGGGAGACGCCCCTCCACTTT. This gives the protein CASSLATGETPLHF.

The J gene is TRBJ1-4, the V gene TRBV15, with D perhaps TRBD1 (6 bases). The CDR3 has 14 residues. V was shortened by 8 bases and J by 8 bases, with 18 bases between the two germline ends. Germline loops: CDR1 LNHNV, CDR2 YYDKDF (reference sequence). For the CDR3, the DNA is TGTGCCACCCGAGAGAGGGGGAAATACGAAAAACTGTTTTTT. It is translated as CATRERGKYEKLFF.

The rearrangement joins TRBV5-1 to TRBJ2-2; D call uncertain. In germline, CDR1 is SGHRS, CDR2 YFSETQ. Between the trimmed V and J ends, which lost 3 bases and 5 bases, there was a span of 8 bases. This CDR3 comprises 13 residues. The CDR3 sequence: CASSWRPTGELFF. CDR3 DNA: TGCGCCAGCAGCTGGAGACCAACCGGGGAGCTGTTTTTT.

The chain employs TRBV14 and TRBJ2-7, with D tentatively TRBD1 (6 bases). Germline V gives CDR1 SGHDN, CDR2 FVKESK. The CDR3 has 17 residues. With 0 bases removed from V and 5 bases from J, the gap between germline ends came to 20 bases. The chain's CDR3 is CASSQDPPSGEFDEQYF. DNA for the CDR3: TGTGCCAGCAGCCAAGACCCCCCTTCAGGGGAATTCGACGAGCAGTACTTC.

By its share, this clone is medium-sized. CDR3 coding DNA: TGTGCCAGTGTAAATAGCACAGATACGCAGTATTTT. Amino acids: CASVNSTDTQYF. This chain links TRBV28 with TRBJ2-3; unclear D gene. This CDR3 has 12 amino acids. Germline CDR1 MDHEN, CDR2 SYDVKM. Deletions cut 9 bases from V and 0 bases from J, with 7 bases between.

The chain is built from TRBV5-8 and TRBJ1-2; D remains unclear. V lost 3 bases to trimming and J lost 8 bases, with 17 bases between them. The CDR3 is 14 residues long. In germline, CDR1 is SGHTS, CDR2 YDEGEE. The CDR3 reads CASSSRTNAGGYTF. CDR3 in DNA: TGTGCCAGCAGCTCCCGGACCAACGCGGGCGGCTACACCTTC.

This clone was found once. The chain has TRBV5-5 and TRBJ1-4; TRBD1 matches at 8 bases. Germline trimming cut 4 bases from V and 6 bases from J; bases unmatched to any gene: 5. The V gene's germline CDR1 is SGHKS and CDR2 YYEKEE (reference sequence). CDR3 length: 14 amino acids. CDR3 nucleotides: TGTGCCAGCAGCCCGACAGGGGTGGATGAAAAACTGTTTTTT. As protein: CASSPTGVDEKLFF.

This chain uses TRBV28 with TRBJ2-2; possible D gene TRBD2, 7 bases. Trimming took off 1 base at V and 7 bases at J, with 19 bases between the two ends. Germline V gene data show CDR1 as MDHEN and CDR2 as SYDVKM. The CDR3 is made up of 17 amino acids. This CDR3 is CASSLLGGRGQVGELFF. In DNA, the CDR3 is TGTGCCAGCAGTTTATTGGGTGGGCGGGGGCAAGTCGGGGAGCTGTTTTTT.

The rearrangement links TRBV27 to TRBJ2-7, with 9 bases identical to TRBD1. V gave up 5 bases and J gave up 3 bases; unmatched junction bases: 5. The CDR3 spans 14 residues. Germline assignment: CDR1 MNHEY and CDR2 SMNVEV (reference sequence). CDR3 coding DNA: TGTGCCAGCAGTCCATGGACAGGGGACTACGAGCAGTACTTC. This gives the protein CASSPWTGDYEQYF.

This clone was picked up one time. V usage is TRBV7-2 and J usage is TRBJ1-3; no definite D call. The CDR3 extends over 18 amino acids. Germline assignment: CDR1 SGHTA and CDR2 FQGNSA. Between the trimmed V and J ends, which lost 0 bases and 0 bases, there was a span of 15 bases. The CDR3 sequence is CASSLAPRRVSSGNTIYF. Here the CDR3 DNA reads TGTGCCAGCAGCTTAGCCCCGAGGAGGGTGAGCTCTGGAAACACCATATATTTT.

V usage is TRBV30 and J usage is TRBJ2-7, with no clear D. CDR3 length: 11 amino acids. Trimming took 2 bases from V and 5 from J, leaving 7 bases between them. Germline CDR1 is GTSNPN and CDR2 is SVGIG (reference sequence). CDR3 in amino acids: CAWSPRNEQYF. DNA for the CDR3: TGTGCCTGGAGTCCCAGGAACGAGCAGTACTTC. Looking up the rest from reference TRBV30 and TRBJ2-7 gives the full variable domain: SQTIHQWPATLVQPVGSPLSLECTVEGTSNPNLYWYRQAAGRGLQLLFYSVGIGQISSEVPQNLSASRPQDRQFILSSKKLLLSDSGFYLCAWSPRNEQYFGPGTRLTVT.

The chain uses TRBV28 and TRBJ2-7; 8 bases match TRBD1. The junction had 13 bases not matched to a gene; V was cut back by 6 bases and J by 3 bases. The CDR3 is 16 residues long. Germline V lookup: CDR1 MDHEN, CDR2 SYDVKM. The CDR3 nucleotides read TGTGCCAGCAGCCCAAGGAAGACAGGGGCTGGCTACGAGCAGTACTTC. Translation: CASSPRKTGAGYEQYF. Complete variable domain (other parts from reference TRBV28 and TRBJ2-7): DVKVTQSSRYLVKRTGEKVFLECVQDMDHENMFWYRQDPGLGLRLIYFSYDVKMKEKGDIPEGYSVSREKKERFSLILESASTNQTSMYLCASSPRKTGAGYEQYFGPGTRLTVT.

Only one count was recorded for this clone. The chain joins TRBV6-5 to TRBJ2-3; D gene uncertain. CDR3 size: 16 residues. CDR1 MNHEY and CDR2 SVGAGI come from the germline V gene. Trimming took 2 bases from V and 0 from J, leaving 12 bases between them. Written as DNA, the CDR3 is TGTGCCAGCAGTTACGCCCTCGGCGGAAGCACAGATACGCAGTATTTT. This codes for CASSYALGGSTDTQYF.

The chain uses TRBV20-1 and TRBJ1-3; no clear D. CDR1 is DFQATT, CDR2 SNEGSKA, per germline (reference sequence). The CDR3 spans 11 residues. Trimming pared 6 bases from V and 2 bases from J, leaving 5 bases between. This CDR3 is CSAVTGNTIYF. The CDR3 nucleotides are TGCAGTGCCGTAACTGGAAACACCATATATTTT.

This clone showed up just once. The chain joins TRBV29-1 to TRBJ2-7, with TRBD2 matching 10 bases. The CDR3 extends over 14 amino acids. Unmatched junction bases numbered 6, after V lost 4 bases and J lost 3 bases. The germline gives CDR1 SQVTM, CDR2 ANQGSEA. CDR3 nucleotide sequence: TGCAGCGTTGTTTCTAGCGGGGGTCGCTACGAGCAGTACTTC. It encodes CSVVSSGGRYEQYF.

By share of the sample, this clone is medium-sized. This chain uses TRBV19 with TRBJ1-2, with D possibly matching TRBD1 (6 bases). The CDR3 is 14 amino acids. V shed 2 bases and J shed 7 bases, with 14 bases lying between them. Germline lookup yields CDR1 LNHDA and CDR2 SQIVND (reference sequence). The CDR3 spells CASSIQGIGSGYTF. The CDR3, as DNA: TGTGCCAGTAGTATACAGGGGATCGGATCTGGCTACACCTTC.

This clone was seen more than once but under ten times. The rearrangement joins TRBV2 to TRBJ1-1; 9 bases agree with TRBD1. Germline CDR1 is SNHLY and CDR2 is FYNNEI. The length of the CDR3 is 17 residues. V lost 3 bases, J lost 4 bases, and 12 bases stayed unmatched. The DNA of the CDR3 is TGTGCCAGCAGTGATGCACCGGGACAGGGCTCGGGCACTGAAGCTTTCTTT. Residues: CASSDAPGQGSGTEAFF.